The 8 T cell receptor beta chains below come from one sample, sequenced in a study of T-cell memory formation after mild COVID-19. TCRdb re-analysed the 5' RACE reads in MiXCR, keeping a single row per CDR3 protein. The table shows 300,000 or so distinct CDR3 sequences, with more than 15% occurring only once. Sequencing was performed on PBMCs or a T cell subset sorted from them (not recorded which). All receptors come from a man in his late teens or twenties who had mild COVID-19 (a few samples of this study predate the infection). Cell type and time point are not known.

This clonotype has only a few counts. This CDR3 reads CASSLSPPRDNEQFF. The CDR3 DNA follows: TGTGCCAGCAGCTTATCCCCACCCAGGGACAATGAGCAGTTCTTC. The rearrangement joins TRBV7-9 to TRBJ2-1; D might be TRBD1 (5 bases). The CDR3 is 15 amino acids. The germline gives CDR1 SEHNR, CDR2 FQNEAQ (reference sequence). The germline V and J ends were trimmed by 2 bases and 5 bases, with 13 bases remaining between them.

This chain joins TRBV7-3 and TRBJ2-3; 8 bases line up with TRBD2. The junction had 7 bases not matched to a gene; V was cut back by 5 bases and J by 3 bases. Germline loops: CDR1 SGHTA, CDR2 FQGTGA. The CDR3 is made up of 15 amino acids. CDR3 sequence (DNA): TGTGCCAGCAGCCCCGGGGGGGCCGGGACAGATACGCAGTATTTT. This gives the protein CASSPGGAGTDTQYF.

This clonotype has a handful of counts. The gene calls are TRBV4-1 and TRBJ2-4, with D possibly matching TRBD1 (5 bases). Trimming took 1 base from V and 4 from J, leaving 17 bases between them. Looked up from germline, CDR1 is MGHRA and CDR2 is YSYEKL. CDR3 length: 17 amino acids. The CDR3 DNA follows: TGCGCCAGCAGCCAAGTCCTAAAAGAGACAGCTAAAAACATTCAGTACTTC. It specifies CASSQVLKETAKNIQYF.

This clonotype occurred many times. The J gene is TRBJ2-1, the V gene TRBV5-1; 8 bases fit TRBD2. The CDR3 covers 15 residues. V was clipped by 2 bases and J by 6 bases; unmatched bases: 7. Germline assignment: CDR1 SGHRS and CDR2 YFSETQ. CDR3 nucleotide sequence: TGCGCCAGCAGCTTCGTGGCGGGGGGTACCAATGAGCAGTTCTTC. It is translated as CASSFVAGGTNEQFF.

This clonotype came up a few times. The J gene is TRBJ1-2, the V gene TRBV5-1; D ambiguous. This CDR3 comprises 13 residues. Germline V lookup: CDR1 SGHRS, CDR2 YFSETQ. The V and J ends lost 2 bases and 8 bases respectively, with 13 bases between them. CDR3 coding DNA: TGCGCCAGCAGCTTATCCCCCGAAGCCGGCTACACCTTC. Protein: CASSLSPEAGYTF.

The chain links TRBV7-9 to TRBJ2-7, with 10 bases lining up with TRBD2. CDR3 length: 16 residues. Per the germline V gene, CDR1 is SEHNR and CDR2 is FQNEAQ (reference sequence). V was clipped by 5 bases and J by 3 bases; unmatched bases: 10. The CDR3 here is CASSQVGQRGGYEQYF. Here the CDR3 DNA reads TGTGCCAGCAGCCAGGTCGGGCAGCGGGGGGGCTACGAGCAGTACTTC.

The chain links TRBV11-2 to TRBJ2-1, with 8 bases identical to TRBD1. Trimming cost V 7 bases and J 6 bases; bases outside gene matches: 11. CDR1 and CDR2 from the germline V gene are SGHAT and FQNNGV. The CDR3 has 15 residues. The CDR3 DNA is TGTGCCAGCAACGACAGGGGCCGACGGATCAATGAGCAGTTCTTC. Amino acid sequence: CASNDRGRRINEQFF.

The chain combines TRBV7-2 with TRBJ2-3; 13 bases line up with TRBD2. Germline V lookup: CDR1 SGHTA, CDR2 FQGNSA. The CDR3 sequence is 16 residues long. Losses at the gene ends were 4 bases for V and 9 bases for J; bases not matched to a gene: 10. The CDR3 is CASSYSGTSGARTQYF. CDR3 nucleotide sequence: TGTGCCAGCAGCTACTCCGGGACTAGCGGGGCTAGGACGCAGTATTTT.